The next 10 T cell receptor beta chains were all read from a single sample in a study of Ad26.COV2.S vaccination and SARS-CoV-2 variants. Sample treatment: some 19 received Ad26.COV2.S at low or high dose, single or two shots; about 5 received placebo; per-sample allocation not given. Day 63 following the first vaccine or placebo injection was when the samples were taken. Profiling relied on immunoSEQ multiplex PCR, and the TCRdb table lists in-frame clones only, not all of them. The table includes a few hundred thousand clones, 90% detected once. The sequencing here drew on peripheral blood, taken in a trial of Ad26.COV2.S vaccine versus placebo. These receptors originate from a person aged 18-60 years who received the Ad26.COV2.S COVID-19 vaccine or a placebo.

The chain recombines TRBV10-3 with TRBJ2-1; TRBD2 is a possible D gene (5 bases). The length of the CDR3 is 14 residues. Germline-derived CDR1 and CDR2 are ENHRY and SYGVKD. V shed 1 base and J shed 4 bases, with 8 bases lying between them. CDR3 nucleotide sequence: TGTGCCATCAGTGAGTTTGAGGGTTACAATGAGCAGTTCTTC. Residues: CAISEFEGYNEQFF.

This chain connects TRBV11-2 to TRBJ2-7; TRBD2 might be the D (6 bases). Germline CDR1 is SGHAT and CDR2 is FQNNGV. Trimming stripped 5 bases from V and 2 bases from J, with 16 bases between. This CDR3 contains 15 residues. The CDR3 DNA is TGTGCCAGCAGCCTCGTTATGGGCGGGACCTACGAGCAGTACTTC. Its protein is CASSLVMGGTYEQYF.

In its sample, this clone was seen once. The chain carries TRBV9 and TRBJ1-6, with no clear D. CDR3 length equals 14 residues. Between the trimmed V and J ends, which lost 3 bases and 6 bases, there was a span of 10 bases. Germline assignment: CDR1 SGDLS and CDR2 YYNGEE. The CDR3 coding sequence is TGTGCCAGCAGCGAGATGTCAAGTAATTCACCCCTCCACTTT. It translates to CASSEMSSNSPLHF.

Here the CDR3 DNA reads TGTGCCAGCGGGGGGACTAGCGGCTCCTACGAGCAGTACTTC. Protein product: CASGGTSGSYEQYF. The chain recombines TRBV7-9 with TRBJ2-7; 11 bases agree with TRBD2. The V and J ends lost 8 bases and 0 bases, in that order; junction bases with no gene match: 3. This CDR3 contains 14 residues. From germline, CDR1 is SEHNR and CDR2 FQNEAQ (reference sequence).

The chain links TRBV6-2 or TRBV6-3 to TRBJ1-5, with D uncertain. Trimming stripped 4 bases from V and 5 bases from J, with 6 bases between. Germline V gene lookup returns CDR1 MNHEY and CDR2 SVGEGT. There are 12 residues in the CDR3. The CDR3 sequence: CASSFGDQPQHF. In DNA, the CDR3 is TGTGCCAGCAGTTTCGGTGATCAGCCCCAGCATTTT.

The V call is TRBV2, the J call TRBJ1-6, with D tentatively TRBD1 (6 bases). The V gene lost 6 bases and the J gene lost 6 bases, with 9 bases spanning the gap. Germline V gene sequence: CDR1 SNHLY, CDR2 FYNNEI. CDR3 size: 13 residues. The CDR3 loop is CASSPDSNSPLHF. For the CDR3, the DNA is TGTGCCAGCAGCCCGGACAGTAATTCACCCCTCCACTTT.

V and J are TRBV2 and TRBJ2-1, with 7 bases that match TRBD2. The germline V gene has CDR1 SNHLY and CDR2 FYNNEI. The CDR3 loop spans 15 amino acids. V shed 3 bases and J 3 bases; nucleotides not matched to a gene: 5. The CDR3 region has the DNA TGTGCCAGCAGTGACGAGCGGGAAATCTACAATGAGCAGTTCTTC. As protein: CASSDEREIYNEQFF.

This rearrangement joins TRBV19 to TRBJ2-1; TRBD2 matches at 13 bases. In germline, CDR1 is LNHDA, CDR2 SQIVND (reference sequence). V trimming: 5 bases; J trimming: 0 bases; junction bases outside the gene matches: 13. CDR3 length: 20 residues. CDR3 in DNA: TGTGCCAGTAGTTCACCTCCGGGACTAGCGGGACCAATCTCCTACAATGAGCAGTTCTTC. Protein product: CASSSPPGLAGPISYNEQFF.

The rearrangement joins TRBV5-6 to TRBJ1-1; D is perhaps TRBD1 (5 bases). V lost 0 bases and J lost 3, with 12 bases in between. The CDR3 is 15 amino acids. Germline V CDR1 and CDR2: SGHDT, YYEEEE. CDR3 loop: CASSLALRGDTEAFF. The CDR3 DNA reads TGTGCCAGCAGCTTGGCCCTCCGGGGGGACACTGAAGCTTTCTTT.

The rearrangement uses TRBV15 and TRBJ2-2; D remains unclear. Germline V CDR1 and CDR2: LNHNV, YYDKDF (reference sequence). The CDR3 has 13 amino acids. Trimming took off 0 bases at V and 6 bases at J, with 5 bases between the two ends. The CDR3 loop is CATSRDHSGELFF. The CDR3 nucleotides are TGTGCCACCAGCAGAGATCATTCCGGGGAGCTGTTTTTT. The full variable domain, in which reference TRBV15 and TRBJ2-2 provide the parts outside the CDR3, is DAMVIQNPRYQVTQFGKPVTLSCSQTLNHNVMYWYQQKSSQAPKLLFHYYDKDFNNEADTPDNFQSRRPNTSFCFLDIRSPGLGDTAMYLCATSRDHSGELFFGEGSRLTVL.